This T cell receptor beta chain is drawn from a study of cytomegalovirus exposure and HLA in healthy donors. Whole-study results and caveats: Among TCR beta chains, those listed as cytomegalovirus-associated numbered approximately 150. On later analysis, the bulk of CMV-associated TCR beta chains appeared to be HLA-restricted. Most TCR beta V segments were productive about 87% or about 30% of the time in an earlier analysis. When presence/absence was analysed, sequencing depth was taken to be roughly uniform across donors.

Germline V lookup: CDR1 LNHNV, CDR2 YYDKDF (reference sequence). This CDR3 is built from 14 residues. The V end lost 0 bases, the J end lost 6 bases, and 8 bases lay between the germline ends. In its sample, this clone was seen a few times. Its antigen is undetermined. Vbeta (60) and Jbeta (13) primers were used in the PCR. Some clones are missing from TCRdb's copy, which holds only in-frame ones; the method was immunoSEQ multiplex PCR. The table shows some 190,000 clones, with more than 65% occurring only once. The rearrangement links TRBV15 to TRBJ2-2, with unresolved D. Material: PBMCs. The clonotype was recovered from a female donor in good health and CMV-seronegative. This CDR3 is CATSRDRVAGELFF. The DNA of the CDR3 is TGTGCCACCAGCAGAGATCGGGTAGCCGGGGAGCTGTTTTTT.